Shown below are 9 T cell receptor beta chains from a single sample sequenced in a study of tumor-infiltrating lymphocytes in localized non-small cell lung cancer. TCRdb's table, derived via immunoSEQ multiplex PCR, lists solely in-frame clones and lacks some. Counted here are some 13,000 clones, approximately 81% occurring once; the ten biggest clones make up about 13%. Sequences were obtained from uninvolved lung tissue not adjacent to the tumor. These receptors all stem from a human donor with non-small cell lung cancer.

This clone is classed as medium-sized. This rearrangement joins TRBV2 to TRBJ2-7, with TRBD1 matching over 9 bases. This CDR3 spans 14 amino acids. V was pared by 5 bases and J by 2 bases, with 4 bases of the junction left unmatched. The germline gives CDR1 SNHLY, CDR2 FYNNEI. DNA for the CDR3: TGTGCCAGCAGTCGACAGGGGGGAACCTACGAGCAGTACTTC. This sequence encodes CASSRQGGTYEQYF.

The V and J genes are TRBV6-1 and TRBJ2-7; 7 bases agree with TRBD1. The J segment lost 2 bases and the V segment lost 8 bases, leaving 6 bases of the junction unmatched. The CDR3 contains 13 residues. CDR1 MNHNS and CDR2 SASEGT come from the germline V gene. For the CDR3, the DNA is TGTGCCAGCTTGACAGGGACCACCTACGAGCAGTACTTC. Its protein is CASLTGTTYEQYF.

A word on this clone: The DNA is omitted, as the CDR3 cannot be located on it reliably, and the CDR3 follows TCRdb's listing. The chain couples TRBV27 to TRBJ2-3; whether TRBD2, the table's D call, matches the DNA was not checked. Both ends counted, the CDR3 spans 14 residues. In germline, CDR1 is MNHEY, CDR2 SMNVEV (reference sequence). This chain's CDR3 is CASSTSGGGGTQYF.

The chain joins TRBV10-3 to TRBJ1-5, with a tentative D call TRBD1 (6 bases). V was cut by 2 bases and J by 6 bases, with 14 bases left in between. CDR1 is ENHRY, CDR2 SYGVKD, per germline. This CDR3 has 15 residues. CDR3 DNA sequence: TGTGCCATCAGTGAGGTGGGGGCGAAAGGTCAGCCCCAGCATTTT. This sequence encodes CAISEVGAKGQPQHF.

This clone was picked up a small number of times. This chain connects TRBV7-8 to TRBJ2-1, with D tentatively TRBD2 (6 bases). Germline V CDR1 and CDR2: SGHVS, FQNEAQ. The V end was cut by 5 bases, the J end by 7 bases, with 15 bases between. The CDR3 length is 14 residues. The CDR3 reads CASSPPGVGNEQFF. The CDR3 DNA sequence: TGTGCCAGCAGCCCCCCGGGGGTGGGGAATGAGCAGTTCTTC.

This clone was counted once. This chain joins TRBV2 and TRBJ2-2; D is unresolved. Germline V gene lookup returns CDR1 SNHLY and CDR2 FYNNEI. V shed 2 bases and J shed 2 bases, with 9 bases lying between them. The CDR3 extends over 15 amino acids. CDR3: CASSERWSNTGELFF. The CDR3 nucleotides are TGTGCCAGCAGTGAACGGTGGAGCAACACCGGGGAGCTGTTTTTT. The complete variable domain, with remaining parts taken from reference TRBV2 and TRBJ2-2, reads EPEVTQTPSHQVTQMGQEVILRCVPISNHLYFYWYRQILGQKVEFLVSFYNNEISEKSEIFDDQFSVERPDGSNFTLKIRSTKLEDSAMYFCASSERWSNTGELFFGEGSRLTVL.

V gene TRBV28 combines with J gene TRBJ2-5; 9 positions agree with TRBD1. Per germline, CDR1 MDHEN and CDR2 SYDVKM. The junction had 7 bases not matched to a gene; V was cut back by 4 bases and J by 4 bases. This CDR3 is built from 15 residues. The CDR3 reads CASSSTDRGLETQYF. CDR3 DNA: TGTGCCAGCAGTTCCACGGACAGGGGTCTAGAGACCCAGTACTTC.

The chain employs TRBV5-1 and TRBJ2-7; D uncertain. V dropped 0 bases and J dropped 3 bases, with 13 bases sitting between them. CDR3 size: 15 residues. CDR1 SGHRS and CDR2 YFSETQ come from the germline V gene. As DNA, the CDR3 is TGCGCCAGCAGCTTGGGAGCAGCCAGTTTCTACGAGCAGTACTTC. Amino acid sequence: CASSLGAASFYEQYF.

This clone appeared a few times. The J gene is TRBJ2-5, the V gene TRBV5-1; 12 positions agree with TRBD1. With 0 bases clipped from V and 6 bases from J, the junction kept 6 bases outside the gene matches. The CDR3 runs 16 residues. CDR1 is SGHRS, CDR2 YFSETQ, per germline. The CDR3 reads CASSLEGGQGAKTQYF. CDR3 nucleotides: TGCGCCAGCAGCTTGGAGGGGGGACAGGGGGCGAAGACCCAGTACTTC.